One and the same sample provided the 22 T cell receptor beta chains below, sequenced in a study of T cells in Graves' hyperthyroidism and ophthalmopathy (dated 2019 in TCRdb). Library method: multiplex PCR. The sample was run on an Illumina HiSeq 2000. TCR beta CDR3 regions were amplified from RNA transcripts. The first round of RT-PCR for the TCR CDR3 was performed with the HTBI primer set and the Qiagen OneStep RT-PCR kit. TCRdb redid the processing of the public reads, applying fastp at Q25 and MiXCR, and retained in-frame beta chains. A single entry per CDR3 protein holds the most common genes and DNA from its merged rows. Counted in this sample were approximately 510,000 distinct CDR3 sequences; around 21% of them appeared once. Jointly, the top ten make up less than 30% of the sample. The sequencing input was blood. The receptors were gathered from a young man with Graves' hyperthyroidism.

This clonotype was observed at least ten times. V and J are TRBV7-9 and TRBJ1-5; D is unclear. The CDR3 covers 13 residues. Germline lookup yields CDR1 SEHNR and CDR2 FQNEAQ (reference sequence). Trimming removed 6 bases at V and 5 bases at J, with 11 bases between. The CDR3 nucleotides read TGTGCCAGCAGAGGACTCGGTGATCAGCCCCAGCATTTT. Translation: CASRGLGDQPQHF.

Many counts were recorded for this clonotype. The V gene is TRBV10-3, the J gene TRBJ2-7; TRBD1 or TRBD2 may be the D gene (6 bases each). V dropped 6 bases and J dropped 5 bases, with 17 bases sitting between them. CDR3 length: 14 amino acids. In germline, CDR1 is ENHRY, CDR2 SYGVKD. CDR3 DNA: TGTGCCATCAGCACCCTACAAAGGGGGGACGAGCAGTACTTC. Translated, it gives CAISTLQRGDEQYF.

The table lists this clonotype with many counts. Germline and junction disagree at one end, which may indicate a read error. This chain connects TRBV27 to TRBJ2-5; the D is unclear. The CDR3 sequence is 8 residues long. Germline loops: CDR1 MNHEY, CDR2 SMNVEV (reference sequence). This CDR3 reads CASKTPDF. Here the CDR3 DNA reads TGTGCCAGCAAGACTCCCGACTTC.

This clonotype was recorded at least ten times. The rearrangement links TRBV12-3 or TRBV12-4 to TRBJ1-2; D unclear. V was shortened by 11 bases and J by 8 bases, with 12 bases between the two germline ends. The CDR3 runs to 10 residues. Here the CDR3 reads CACLGIGYTF. In DNA form, the CDR3 reads TGTGCCTGCCTAGGGATCGGCTACACCTTC.

The chain uses TRBV30 and TRBJ2-7; TRBD1 is a possible D gene (6 bases). The CDR3 extends over 13 amino acids. Germline V gene sequence: CDR1 GTSNPN, CDR2 SVGIG (reference sequence). Trimming removed 8 bases at V and 4 bases at J, with 18 bases between. The CDR3 coding sequence is TGTGCCGCTGGGGGCAGCCCTGGGTACGAGCAGTACTTC. Translation gives CAAGGSPGYEQYF.

This clonotype was recorded at least ten times. This chain links TRBV5-5 with TRBJ1-2; D gene ambiguous. The CDR3 is 15 amino acids. Germline CDR1 reads SGHKS; CDR2 reads YYEKEE (reference sequence). The V gene lost 2 bases and the J gene lost 2 bases, with 13 bases spanning the gap. This chain's CDR3 is CASSLGQINNYGYTF. DNA for the CDR3: TGTGCCAGCAGCTTAGGGCAGATAAACAACTATGGCTACACCTTC.

The rearrangement links TRBV27 to TRBJ1-5; possibly TRBD1 for D (5 bases). CDR1 MNHEY and CDR2 SMNVEV come from the germline V gene (reference sequence). This CDR3 has 14 amino acids. V gave up 3 bases and J gave up 11 bases, with 17 bases separating them. The DNA for the CDR3 is TGTGCCAGCAGTTTCCTAGACGGGGGTAGCGCCCAGCATTTT. Translating gives CASSFLDGGSAQHF.

The sample holds many counts of this clonotype. The J gene is TRBJ2-7, the V gene TRBV5-1, with no clear D. The CDR3 covers 13 residues. CDR1 is SGHRS and CDR2 is YFSETQ in the germline V gene. V was trimmed by 2 bases and J by 0 bases, leaving 6 bases between them. The chain's CDR3 is CASSFYLSYEQYF. The CDR3 DNA follows: TGCGCCAGCAGCTTTTACCTCTCCTACGAGCAGTACTTC.

This clonotype showed up many times. This chain joins TRBV28 and TRBJ2-7; 7 bases are a match to TRBD1. CDR3 length: 14 residues. The J segment lost 2 bases and the V segment lost 6 bases, leaving 7 bases of the junction unmatched. Germline CDR1 and CDR2: MDHEN and SYDVKM. Here the CDR3 reads CASRLQGSTYEQYF. The CDR3 DNA is TGTGCCAGCAGGCTACAGGGGTCGACCTACGAGCAGTACTTC.

V usage is TRBV18 and J usage is TRBJ2-7; no firm D call. The V and J ends lost 2 bases and 3 bases respectively, with 14 bases between them. The CDR3 runs 15 residues. From germline, CDR1 is KGHSH and CDR2 LQKENI. The CDR3 nucleotides read TGTGCCAGCTCACCAACCCCAGGTGGACGCTACGAGCAGTACTTC. The encoded protein is CASSPTPGGRYEQYF.

This clonotype has ten or more counts. The chain couples TRBV6-1 to TRBJ2-7; D perhaps matches TRBD1 (6 bases). Trimming removed 5 bases from V and 6 bases from J, with 14 bases in between. This CDR3 is built from 13 residues. Germline lookup yields CDR1 MNHNS and CDR2 SASEGT. The chain's CDR3 is CASSPPGAGEQYF. In nucleotides, the CDR3 is TGTGCCAGCAGTCCCCCAGGGGCAGGCGAGCAGTACTTC.

This clonotype has at least ten counts. The chain carries TRBV18 and TRBJ2-6, with D unresolved. V shed 3 bases and J shed 3 bases, with 3 bases lying between them. CDR1 and CDR2 (germline): KGHSH, LQKENI. The CDR3 totals 13 residues. The CDR3 here is CASSPVGANVLTF. The DNA of the CDR3 is TGTGCCAGCTCACCTGTTGGGGCCAACGTCCTGACTTTC.

This clonotype occurred a few times. The chain uses TRBV9 and TRBJ2-7, with TRBD1 as a possible D gene (6 bases). Looked up from germline, CDR1 is SGDLS and CDR2 is YYNGEE. The V end was cut by 7 bases, the J end by 1 base, with 15 bases between. CDR3 length: 14 residues. CDR3 sequence reads: CASGKARGSYEQYF. The CDR3, as DNA: TGTGCCAGCGGCAAGGCCAGGGGTTCCTACGAGCAGTACTTC.

As to this clonotype: No conserved phenylalanine or tryptophan is present at the end of the CDR3, so a read error is the likely explanation. The chain combines TRBV6-1 with TRBJ1-3; the D gene is possibly TRBD1 (5 bases). V lost 7 bases and J 0 bases, leaving 13 bases between the germline ends. Germline V gives CDR1 MNHNS, CDR2 SASEGT. The CDR3 has 15 residues. The CDR3 DNA sequence: TGTGCCAGCACGTCGGGGGACCACTCTGGAAACACCATATATTTG. Protein sequence: CASTSGDHSGNTIYL.

This clonotype has ten or more counts. The gene calls are TRBV28 and TRBJ1-2; no reliable D call. V lost 4 bases and J 8 bases, leaving 14 bases between the germline ends. Germline V gene lookup returns CDR1 MDHEN and CDR2 SYDVKM. The CDR3 loop spans 13 amino acids. The CDR3 nucleotides read TGTGCCAGCAGTTCGTCGGCAGTCCAGGGCTACACCTTC. Its protein is CASSSSAVQGYTF.

This clonotype was recorded at least ten times. The chain links TRBV5-8 to TRBJ2-7, with 8 bases that match TRBD2. Germline V CDR1 and CDR2: SGHTS, YDEGEE. V trimming: 2 bases; J trimming: 0 bases; junction bases outside the gene matches: 7. This CDR3 is built from 16 residues. The CDR3 nucleotides are TGTGCCAGCAGCTTTGGACTAGCTGATAGCTCCTACGAGCAGTACTTC. As protein: CASSFGLADSSYEQYF.

Many counts were recorded for this clonotype. The missing conserved phenylalanine or tryptophan at the end of this CDR3 makes a read error likely. V gene TRBV6-2 or TRBV6-3 combines with J gene TRBJ2-7, with no clear D. CDR1 MNHEY and CDR2 SVGEGT come from the germline V gene. This CDR3 contains 12 residues. V lost 4 bases and J 4 bases, leaving 8 bases between the germline ends. The CDR3 DNA sequence: TGTGCCAGCAGTTCCGAGGTTTACGAGCAGTACTCC. Translated: CASSSEVYEQYS.

This clonotype was counted only a few times. V usage is TRBV5-4 and J usage is TRBJ1-1, with D unresolved. Germline CDR1 SGHNT, CDR2 YYREEE (reference sequence). The CDR3 loop spans 13 amino acids. Trimming took off 4 bases at V and 6 bases at J, with 13 bases between the two ends. The CDR3 nucleotides read TGTGCCAGCAGCCTTTTGGAAGGGTCTGAAGCTTTCTTT. Translating it yields CASSLLEGSEAFF.

This clonotype occurred a few times. This could be a read error, since a much larger clone is one nucleotide away. The CDR3 coding sequence is TGTGCCGCCAGCAGGTGGAATAATAGCAATCAGCCCCAGCATTTT. Its translation is CAASRWNNSNQPQHF. The chain links TRBV15 to TRBJ1-5; D uncertain. CDR3 length: 15 residues. The germline CDR1 and CDR2 sequences are LNHNV and YYDKDF (reference sequence). The full variable domain, completed using reference TRBV15 and TRBJ1-5, is DAMVIQNPRYQVTQFGKPVTLSCSQTLNHNVMYWYQQKSSQAPKLLFHYYDKDFNNEADTPDNFQSRRPNTSFCFLDIRSPGLGDTAMYLCAASRWNNSNQPQHFGDGTRLSIL.

This clonotype has just a few counts. V gene TRBV2 combines with J gene TRBJ1-1, with unresolved D. Germline V gene sequence: CDR1 SNHLY, CDR2 FYNNEI. The ends were cut back, 7 bases at V and 5 bases at J, with 11 bases in the middle. This CDR3 is built from 12 residues. The CDR3 loop is CASTILETEAFF. CDR3 sequence (DNA): TGTGCCAGCACCATATTGGAAACTGAAGCTTTCTTT.

The sample holds many counts of this clonotype. The V call is TRBV6-2 or TRBV6-3, the J call TRBJ1-1; unclear D gene. This CDR3 is 11 amino acids long. V was shortened by 11 bases and J by 1 base, with 8 bases between the two germline ends. Germline CDR1 MNHEY, CDR2 SVGEGT. CDR3 residues: CAVRRNTEAFF. DNA of the CDR3: TGTGCCGTCAGGAGGAACACTGAAGCTTTCTTT.

This clonotype has a count of ten or more. J is TRBJ2-7 and V is TRBV20-1; TRBD1 aligns across 11 bases. V was clipped by 6 bases and J by 6 bases; unmatched bases: 13. In germline, CDR1 is DFQATT, CDR2 SNEGSKA (reference sequence). This CDR3 is built from 15 residues. The CDR3 DNA reads TGCAGTGCAACCGACCCGGACAGGGGGCAGCTCGAGCAGTACTTC. This translates into CSATDPDRGQLEQYF.